This entry concerns a single T cell receptor (beta chain). These data originate in a study of Tregs in tolerant kidney transplant recipients. This table comes from immunoSEQ multiplex PCR, and its TCRdb copy is limited to in-frame clones, with some not included. The sample has tens of thousands of clones, roughly 93% seen once. Recipients received nonmyeloablative bone marrow transplants from related graft donors, with transient mixed chimerism. The sequence came from a human patient who received a combined kidney and bone marrow transplant. A share of the T cells may be of graft donor origin. The specimen comprised CD4+ T cells from blood (PBMCs), sampled 12 months after the transplant.

CDR3 sequence (DNA): TGTGCCAGCAGACTACTCCGGGGGACGGTTAACTATGGCTACACCTTC. Protein product: CASRLLRGTVNYGYTF. The rearrangement joins TRBV27 to TRBJ1-2; D is perhaps TRBD1 (5 bases). Trimming stripped 6 bases from V and 1 base from J, with 18 bases between. The CDR3 sequence is 16 residues long. Germline values: CDR1 MNHEY, CDR2 SMNVEV (reference sequence).